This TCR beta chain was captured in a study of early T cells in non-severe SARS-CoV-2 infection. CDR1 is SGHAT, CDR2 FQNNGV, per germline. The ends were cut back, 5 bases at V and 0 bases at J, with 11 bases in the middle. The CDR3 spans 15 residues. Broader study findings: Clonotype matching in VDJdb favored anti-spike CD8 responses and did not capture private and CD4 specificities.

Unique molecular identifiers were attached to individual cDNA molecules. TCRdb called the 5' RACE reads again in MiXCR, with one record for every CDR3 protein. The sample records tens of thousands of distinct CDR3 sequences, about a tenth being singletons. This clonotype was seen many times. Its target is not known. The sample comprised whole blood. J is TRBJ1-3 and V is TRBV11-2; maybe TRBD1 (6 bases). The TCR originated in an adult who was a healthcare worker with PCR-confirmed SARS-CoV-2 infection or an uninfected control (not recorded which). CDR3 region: CASSPGQTSGNTIYF. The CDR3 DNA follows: TGTGCCAGCAGCCCCGGACAGACCTCTGGAAACACCATATATTTT.